This passage covers 29 T cell receptor beta chains from one sample sequenced in a study of OX40 agonist ivuxolimab in advanced cancers. The data were produced by immunoSEQ multiplex PCR, yet TCRdb's version contains in-frame clones alone and is incomplete. The sample contains some 87,000 clones, 90% of which appear only once. The sample here was CD4+ or CD8+ T cells sorted from blood, taken in a trial of the OX40 agonist ivuxolimab. The receptors here all came from an adult with an advanced solid tumor such as melanoma, head and neck, liver or kidney cancer.

The chain employs TRBV18 and TRBJ2-1; TRBD2 aligns across 8 bases. Germline V lookup: CDR1 KGHSH, CDR2 LQKENI. This CDR3 spans 15 amino acids. With V trimmed by 1 base and J by 5 bases, 4 bases remained unmatched. The CDR3 protein is CASSPQTSVHNEQFF. The CDR3 DNA reads as TGTGCCAGCTCACCACAGACTAGCGTACACAATGAGCAGTTCTTC.

The chain recombines TRBV19 with TRBJ2-7, with TRBD2 matching 8 bases. V shed 6 bases and J 6 bases; nucleotides not matched to a gene: 7. Germline V gives CDR1 LNHDA, CDR2 SQIVND (reference sequence). The CDR3 length is 13 residues. The CDR3, as DNA: TGTGCCAGTAGCGAAGCGGGAGTGGGCGAGCAGTACTTC. It encodes CASSEAGVGEQYF.

This chain joins TRBV6-5 and TRBJ2-2; possibly TRBD1 for D (6 bases). V shed 6 bases and J shed 4 bases, with 9 bases lying between them. Germline assignment: CDR1 MNHEY and CDR2 SVGAGI. This CDR3 region has 13 residues. The CDR3 is CASSSGATGELFF. The DNA of the CDR3 is TGTGCCAGCAGCTCAGGGGCCACCGGGGAGCTGTTTTTT.

The rearrangement joins TRBV7-6 to TRBJ1-1; no definite D call. Trimming stripped 0 bases from V and 8 bases from J, with 10 bases between. This CDR3 region has 13 residues. Germline V CDR1 and CDR2: SGHVS, FNYEAQ. CDR3 in amino acids: CASSLAVGREAFF. Here the CDR3 DNA reads TGTGCCAGCAGCTTAGCGGTGGGGAGAGAAGCTTTCTTT.

This clone was seen a few times. This chain uses TRBV15 with TRBJ1-2; D uncertain. V was trimmed by 3 bases and J by 2 bases, leaving 10 bases between them. From germline, CDR1 is LNHNV and CDR2 YYDKDF (reference sequence). The CDR3 has 14 residues. CDR3 nucleotide sequence: TGTGCCACCAGCAGCAAGGGATTAAACTATGGCTACACCTTC. This sequence encodes CATSSKGLNYGYTF.

The rearrangement joins TRBV11-3 to TRBJ2-3; 8 positions agree with TRBD1. The CDR3 length is 15 residues. Germline trimming cut 5 bases from V and 7 bases from J; bases unmatched to any gene: 11. Germline CDR1 and CDR2: SGHNT and YENEEA. CDR3 protein: CASSLPGTGLNTQYF. The CDR3 DNA reads TGTGCCAGCAGCCTACCCGGGACAGGACTTAATACGCAGTATTTT.

The chain uses TRBV29-1 and TRBJ2-3; TRBD1 aligns across 8 bases. Germline trimming cut 5 bases from V and 6 bases from J; bases unmatched to any gene: 10. The CDR3 covers 14 residues. Germline V gene data show CDR1 as SQVTM and CDR2 as ANQGSEA. CDR3 residues: CSVPGTGDLDTQYF. In DNA form, the CDR3 reads TGCAGCGTTCCCGGGACAGGAGATTTGGATACGCAGTATTTT.

The genes are TRBV7-2 and TRBJ1-3, with 7 bases that match TRBD1. Germline V gene sequence: CDR1 SGHTA, CDR2 FQGNSA. CDR3 length: 16 amino acids. The V segment lost 6 bases and the J segment 2 bases; nucleotides outside the gene matches: 10. The CDR3 DNA reads TGTGCCAGCAGTCGCCCCGGGACAGCAACTGGAAACACCATATATTTT. This encodes CASSRPGTATGNTIYF.

The count of this clone is one. The V gene is TRBV5-6, the J gene TRBJ2-7; D is ambiguous. Germline V gene lookup returns CDR1 SGHDT and CDR2 YYEEEE. The V and J ends lost 0 bases and 3 bases respectively, with 16 bases between them. This CDR3 region has 16 residues. The chain's CDR3 is CASSLGPPTYYYEQYF. The CDR3 DNA sequence: TGTGCCAGCAGCTTGGGCCCCCCGACCTACTACTACGAGCAGTACTTC.

This sequence joins TRBV30 and TRBJ2-7; no clear D. V lost 5 bases, J lost 3 bases, and 8 bases lay in between. Germline values: CDR1 GTSNPN, CDR2 SVGIG (reference sequence). The CDR3 has 11 amino acids. The CDR3 region has the DNA TGTGCCTGGGGATACTTCTACGAGCAGTACTTC. The encoded protein is CAWGYFYEQYF.

This chain joins TRBV4-3 and TRBJ1-4; D unclear. V dropped 0 bases and J dropped 6 bases, with 11 bases sitting between them. Germline loops: CDR1 LGHNA, CDR2 YSLEER. The CDR3 contains 15 residues. The CDR3 DNA reads TGCGCCAGCAGCCAAGATTTGGGCGGTCATGAAAAACTGTTTTTT. Its translation: CASSQDLGGHEKLFF.

The table lists this clone with a count of one. The rearrangement uses TRBV10-3 and TRBJ1-3; 8 bases are a match to TRBD1. V shed 0 bases, J shed 4 bases, and the junction held 8 bases outside the gene matches. CDR1 and CDR2 (germline): ENHRY, SYGVKD. CDR3 length: 17 amino acids. The DNA for the CDR3 is TGTGCCATCAGTGAGTCGCAGGGGGCTGCCAGAGGAAACACCATATATTTT. Its protein product is CAISESQGAARGNTIYF.

This chain links TRBV7-8 with TRBJ2-7; 12 bases match TRBD2. CDR1 is SGHVS, CDR2 FQNEAQ, per germline. The V segment lost 4 bases and the J segment 6 bases; nucleotides outside the gene matches: 7. The CDR3 totals 15 residues. The CDR3 DNA is TGTGCCAGCAGCTACCGACTAGCGGGAGTGCCCGAGCAGTACTTC. It yields the protein CASSYRLAGVPEQYF. Combining the CDR3 with reference TRBV7-8 and TRBJ2-7 gives the whole variable domain GAGVSQSPRYKVAKRGQDVALRCDPISGHVSLFWYQQALGQGPEFLTYFQNEAQLDKSGLPSDRFFAERPEGSVSTLKIQRTQQEDSAVYLCASSYRLAGVPEQYFGPGTRLTVT.

This clone was picked up a small number of times. The chain joins TRBV11-2 to TRBJ1-3; a weak D match, TRBD1 (6 bases). V was cut by 3 bases and J by 4 bases, with 13 bases left in between. CDR3 size: 15 residues. Germline assignment: CDR1 SGHAT and CDR2 FQNNGV. The DNA of the CDR3 is TGTGCCAGCAGCTTTCAGGGGCTGGGCGGAAACACCATATATTTT. Its translation: CASSFQGLGGNTIYF.

The chain has TRBV5-4 and TRBJ2-5; 12 nucleotides align to TRBD2. This CDR3 has 15 residues. Germline CDR1 reads SGHNT; CDR2 reads YYREEE (reference sequence). The trim removed 5 bases at V and 5 bases at J, leaving 7 bases unmatched. The CDR3 DNA reads as TGTGCCAGCAGACCCGGGACTAGCGGGCACGAGACCCAGTACTTC. Its protein is CASRPGTSGHETQYF.

The chain employs TRBV11-3 and TRBJ1-5; D remains unclear. The CDR3 covers 13 residues. V was clipped by 0 bases and J by 4 bases, with 4 bases between them. In germline, CDR1 is SGHNT, CDR2 YENEEA. Written as DNA, the CDR3 is TGTGCCAGCAGCTTAGACGGTAATCAGCCCCAGCATTTT. This translates into CASSLDGNQPQHF.

The chain is built from TRBV19 and TRBJ2-7; the D call may be TRBD1 or TRBD2 (5 bases each). CDR3 length: 15 amino acids. The germline V and J ends were trimmed by 5 bases and 0 bases, with 14 bases remaining between them. Germline V gene lookup returns CDR1 LNHDA and CDR2 SQIVND (reference sequence). The CDR3 nucleotides read TGTGCCAGTAGTCGAGGGACCCCCGCCTCCTACGAGCAGTACTTC. Translated: CASSRGTPASYEQYF.

The CDR3 coding sequence is TGTGCCAGCTCAAGAGGGGGGGCACAAGAGACCCAGTACTTC. Translation: CASSRGGAQETQYF. The V gene is TRBV18, the J gene TRBJ2-5; D possibly corresponds to TRBD2 (7 bases). This CDR3 comprises 14 residues. Germline V gives CDR1 KGHSH, CDR2 LQKENI. Deletions cut 5 bases from V and 2 bases from J, with 12 bases between.

V is TRBV11-3 and J is TRBJ2-7, with 10 bases lining up with TRBD1. CDR3 length: 14 amino acids. CDR1 and CDR2 (germline): SGHNT, YENEEA. V was clipped by 5 bases and J by 6 bases; unmatched bases: 7. In DNA form, the CDR3 reads TGTGCCAGCAGCGTTGACAGGGGGCAGGGCGAGCAGTACTTC. It codes for CASSVDRGQGEQYF.

The chain recombines TRBV7-9 with TRBJ2-1; TRBD2 agrees at 7 bases. This CDR3 contains 17 residues. CDR1 and CDR2 from the germline V gene are SEHNR and FQNEAQ (reference sequence). With 4 bases clipped from V and 0 bases from J, the junction kept 9 bases outside the gene matches. CDR3 protein: CASSSLWEGSSYNEQFF. The CDR3 DNA sequence: TGTGCCAGCAGCTCCTTGTGGGAGGGAAGCTCCTACAATGAGCAGTTCTTC.

The chain recombines TRBV19 with TRBJ1-2; TRBD1 aligns across 9 bases. V shed 2 bases and J 5 bases; nucleotides not matched to a gene: 3. Looked up from germline, CDR1 is LNHDA and CDR2 is SQIVND (reference sequence). This CDR3 contains 14 residues. The CDR3, as DNA: TGTGCCAGTAGTATACGGGGACAGGGATATGGCTACACCTTC. Protein product: CASSIRGQGYGYTF.

CDR3 coding DNA: TGTGCCAGTAGTATGATTCCTCGAGGCGTCGGCGGTGAGACCCAGTACTTC. This codes for CASSMIPRGVGGETQYF. V and J are TRBV19 and TRBJ2-5; D remains unclear. This CDR3 region has 17 residues. Germline-derived CDR1 and CDR2 are LNHDA and SQIVND (reference sequence). With 3 bases removed from V and 5 bases from J, the gap between germline ends came to 22 bases.

The J gene is TRBJ1-5, the V gene TRBV6-1; maybe TRBD1 (5 bases). V was shortened by 6 bases and J by 6 bases, with 12 bases between the two germline ends. In germline, CDR1 is MNHNS, CDR2 SASEGT. The CDR3 is 13 residues long. This CDR3 reads CASRREGSQPQHF. CDR3 sequence (DNA): TGTGCCAGCAGGAGGGAGGGGTCTCAGCCCCAGCATTTT.

This clone turned up a few times. This chain links TRBV19 with TRBJ1-2; 7 nucleotides line up with TRBD1. This CDR3 has 15 amino acids. The germline V gene encodes CDR1 LNHDA and CDR2 SQIVND (reference sequence). The ends lost 6 bases at V and 2 bases at J; junction bases unmatched: 9. The CDR3 nucleotides read TGTGCCAGTAGGGTGGGACAGCTATCCAACTATGGCTACACCTTC. This codes for CASRVGQLSNYGYTF.

This sequence joins TRBV18 and TRBJ2-7, with TRBD1 identical over 9 bases. V was pared by 8 bases and J by 7 bases, with 12 bases of the junction left unmatched. Germline V gene lookup returns CDR1 KGHSH and CDR2 LQKENI. The CDR3 covers 14 residues. The CDR3 spells CASRPSRTGEEQYF. The DNA of the CDR3 is TGTGCCAGCAGACCATCAAGGACAGGGGAGGAGCAGTACTTC.

This clone occurred once. CDR3 nucleotides: TGTGCCAGTAGTGGCGGGACCCGGGGCGAGCAGTACTTC. Its translation: CASSGGTRGEQYF. The V gene is TRBV19, the J gene TRBJ2-7; possible D gene TRBD2, 6 bases. CDR1 and CDR2 from the germline V gene are LNHDA and SQIVND (reference sequence). The CDR3 has 13 amino acids. The V end was cut by 5 bases, the J end by 6 bases, with 14 bases between.

A few counts support this clone. Its ends do not fully match the called genes, so a read error is possible. This rearrangement joins TRBV7-7 to TRBJ1-1, with TRBD1 as a possible D gene (5 bases). The CDR3 spans 14 residues. Germline CDR1 SSHAT, CDR2 FNYEAQ (reference sequence). CDR3 loop: CASSLEGLGTEAFF. The DNA for the CDR3 is TGTGCTAGCAGCTTAGAGGGGTTGGGGACTGAAGCTTTCTTT.

This chain connects TRBV28 to TRBJ2-1; 9 nucleotides agree with TRBD2. Per germline, CDR1 MDHEN and CDR2 SYDVKM. V was pared by 5 bases and J by 7 bases, with 9 bases of the junction left unmatched. This CDR3 is 15 amino acids long. The CDR3 is CASSPIAGEWNEQFF. The CDR3 region has the DNA TGTGCCAGCAGTCCGATAGCGGGAGAATGGAATGAGCAGTTCTTC.

V usage is TRBV2 and J usage is TRBJ1-2, with TRBD1 matching over 8 bases. Trimming at V came to 7 bases and at J to 5 bases, leaving 21 bases not matched to a gene. The CDR3 runs to 18 residues. In germline, CDR1 is SNHLY, CDR2 FYNNEI. DNA for the CDR3: TGTGCCAGCAATAAACAGGGAGGAGGGACAGGAGGTTTGTATGGCTACACCTTC. It translates to CASNKQGGGTGGLYGYTF.